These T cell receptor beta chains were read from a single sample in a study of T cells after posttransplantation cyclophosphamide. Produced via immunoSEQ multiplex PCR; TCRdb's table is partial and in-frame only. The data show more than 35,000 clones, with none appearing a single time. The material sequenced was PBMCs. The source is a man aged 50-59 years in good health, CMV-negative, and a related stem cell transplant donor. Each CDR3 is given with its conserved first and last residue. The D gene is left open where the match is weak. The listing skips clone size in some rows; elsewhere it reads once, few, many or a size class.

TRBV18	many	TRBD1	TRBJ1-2	TGTGCCAGCTCACCAGCTTCAAGGGGGCCCTATGGCTACACCTTC	CASSPASRGPYGYTF
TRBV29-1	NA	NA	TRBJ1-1	TGCAGCGTTTCGCCCCGGGTGAAGGACACTGAAGCTTTCTTT	CSVSPRVKDTEAFF
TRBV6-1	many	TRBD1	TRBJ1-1	TGTGCCAGCAGATCGGGACAGGGTGGTTCTTTCTTT	CASRSGQGGSFF
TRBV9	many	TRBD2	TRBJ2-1	TGTGCCAGCAGCGTCGGGCAATCGGGGGGGCCTAACAATGAGCAGTTCTTC	CASSVGQSGGPNNEQFF
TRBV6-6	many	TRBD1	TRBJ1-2	TGTGCCAGCAGTTACGGACAGGGGAACTATGGCTACACCTTC	CASSYGQGNYGYTF
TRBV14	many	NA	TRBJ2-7	TGTGCCAGCAGCCAAGATCTATCCCCGGGGTACTCCTACGAGCAGTACTTC	CASSQDLSPGYSYEQYF
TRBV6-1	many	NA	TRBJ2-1	TGTGCCAGCAGTCGGGGAAACTCCTACAATGAGCAGTTCTTC	CASSRGNSYNEQFF
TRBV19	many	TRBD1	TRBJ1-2	TGTGCCACTCGCACAGGGGGGGGCTACACCTTC	CATRTGGGYTF
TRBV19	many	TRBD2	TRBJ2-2	TGTGCCAGTAGTAAGGCGGGGGGACCCGGGGAGCTGTTTTTT	CASSKAGGPGELFF
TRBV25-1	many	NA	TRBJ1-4	TGTGCCAGCAGTGAAAGGACAGCTTATAATGAAAAACTGTTTTTT	CASSERTAYNEKLFF
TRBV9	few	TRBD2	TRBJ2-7	TGTGCCAGCAGCGCCACTAGCGGAACAAACTACGAGCAGTACTTC	CASSATSGTNYEQYF
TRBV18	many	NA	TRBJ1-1	TGTGCCAGCTCACCACCGGCAGGGGTGAACACTGAAGCTTTCTTT	CASSPPAGVNTEAFF
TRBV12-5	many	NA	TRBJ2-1	TGTGCTAGTGGTAACAACAATGAGCAGTTCTTC	CASGNNNEQFF